What follows are 5 T cell receptor beta chains derived from one specimen sequenced in a study of cytomegalovirus exposure and HLA in healthy donors. PCR amplification relied on 60 Vbeta primers (plus 13 Jbeta primers). Clones were read by immunoSEQ multiplex PCR, and TCRdb kept only the in-frame ones, dropping some. The table lists about 160,000 clones, roughly 80% of them singletons. Sequenced input: PBMCs. Receptor source: a male donor in good health and CMV-seropositive.

There are a few counts of this clone. The rearrangement links TRBV6-4 to TRBJ2-3; 8 positions agree with TRBD1. J was trimmed by 4 bases and V by 2 bases; bases with no gene match: 8. In germline, CDR1 is MRHNA, CDR2 SNTAGT. This CDR3 contains 16 residues. The CDR3 protein is CASSDDGQGGSDTQYF. Written as DNA, the CDR3 is TGTGCCAGCAGTGACGACGGACAGGGTGGCTCAGATACGCAGTATTTT.

Worth noting for this clone: At one end, the junction sequence differs from germline, possibly due to a read error. The chain carries TRBV7-9 and TRBJ2-1, with 11 bases matching TRBD1. The germline CDR1 and CDR2 sequences are SEHNR and FQNEAQ (reference sequence). The CDR3 is made up of 16 amino acids. CDR3 region: CSSSSSGTGGGDEQFF. The CDR3, as DNA: TGTTCCAGCAGCTCCTCCGGGACAGGGGGGGGCGATGAGCAGTTCTTC.

This clone occurred once. The CDR3 is CASSYAPAEQYF. Written as DNA, the CDR3 is TGTGCCAGCAGTTACGCCCCTGCGGAGCAGTACTTC. The genes are TRBV6-6 and TRBJ2-7; D is undetermined. The CDR3 has 12 residues. Germline assignment: CDR1 MNHNY and CDR2 SVGAGI (reference sequence). The V and J ends lost 2 bases and 7 bases respectively, with 9 bases between them.

The chain is built from TRBV7-9 and TRBJ2-1; D ambiguous. The CDR3 totals 14 residues. Trimming stripped 6 bases from V and 0 bases from J, with 9 bases between. Per the germline V gene, CDR1 is SEHNR and CDR2 is FQNEAQ (reference sequence). CDR3 sequence reads: CASSLTSSYNEQFF. CDR3 DNA: TGTGCCAGCAGTCTGACAAGCTCCTACAATGAGCAGTTCTTC.

The chain links TRBV4-3 to TRBJ2-3; 11 nucleotides align to TRBD2. CDR1 and CDR2 (germline): LGHNA, YSLEER. Trimming took 2 bases from V and 1 from J; bases not matched to a gene: 8. The CDR3 totals 18 residues. CDR3 region: CASSQNSGRVGGTDTQYF. Here the CDR3 DNA reads TGCGCCAGCAGCCAAAATAGCGGGAGGGTGGGTGGCACAGATACGCAGTATTTT.